This T cell receptor beta chain was found in a study of T cell responses to AZD1222 COVID-19 vaccine. Overall study results and limits: Samples come after the peak T cell response, not at day 14. Only a handful of AZD1222 recipients, six or seven in all, had baseline seropositivity. Among vaccine-associated CD4 TCRs, coverage spanned spike, with dominance at 160-218 and 743-854. When two AZD1222 doses had been given, Spike-specific TCR breadth and depth rose.

Assay: immunoSEQ multiplex PCR; the TCRdb copy retains only in-frame clones and omits some. The sample lists under 200,000 clones; approximately 91% were seen once. The CDR3 has 11 amino acids. V lost 5 bases and J 3 bases, leaving 8 bases between the germline ends. Germline values: CDR1 DFQATT, CDR2 SNEGSKA (reference sequence). Worth noting for this clone: Its antigen remains unknown.

The chain combines TRBV20-1 with TRBJ2-7, with D unresolved. The receptor comes from an adult in good health. Sequencing used peripheral blood, obtained on day 0 of AZD1222 vaccination. CDR3 nucleotide sequence: TGCAGTGCTCGCAGCGACTACGAGCAGTACTTC. As protein: CSARSDYEQYF.